This T cell receptor (beta chain) was captured in a study of blood T cell repertoires in COVID-19. About the study: The samples span acute and convalescent COVID-19 from the United States, Italy and Spain. Sources were T cells, B-cell-depleted T cells, or PBMCs; the material itself was cDNA or gDNA.

CDR1 is SGHTA and CDR2 is FQGNSA in the germline V gene. V dropped 0 bases and J dropped 8 bases, with 8 bases sitting between them. The CDR3 has 13 residues. In the study's own analysis: Reference gene primer amplification gave estimated nucleated cell counts. The assay was immunoSEQ multiplex PCR, and TCRdb's table has in-frame clones only and misses some. The DNA gave D and trimming, while V, J and clone size come from that table. Here the sample spans about 270,000 clones, around nine tenths being singletons. Input material: peripheral blood. The sequence came from a woman aged 55-70 years who had recovered from COVID-19. J is TRBJ2-1 and V is TRBV7-2; no clear D. CDR3 nucleotides: TGTGCCAGCAGCTTAGCGGGCTCCGATGAGCAGTTCTTC. It specifies CASSLAGSDEQFF.